Sequencing of this T cell receptor beta chain was carried out in a study of blood T cell repertoires in COVID-19. V lost 1 base, J lost 4 bases, and 14 bases lay in between. CDR1 is MGHRA, CDR2 YSYEKL, per germline. CDR3 length: 16 amino acids. The method was immunoSEQ multiplex PCR; TCRdb's version includes in-frame clones alone and lacks a portion of them. In the table there are 250,000 to 300,000 clones, 75% to 90% of which are singletons. The V and J genes are TRBV4-1 and TRBJ1-3; D is possibly TRBD1 (5 bases). This receptor was identified in a man aged 45-60 years with acute or convalescent COVID-19. Sequenced sample: peripheral blood. The CDR3 DNA is TGCGCCAGCAGCCAAGGGCGGGGGAGTACAGGAAACACCATATATTTT. It encodes CASSQGRGSTGNTIYF.